A selection of T cell receptor beta chains follows, all from one sample in a study of blood T cell repertoires in COVID-19. Repertoires were generated with immunoSEQ multiplex PCR, while TCRdb's copy carries only in-frame clones and drops some. The data show roughly 150,000 clones, approximately 88% seen once. The specimen was peripheral blood. The receptors come from a human donor in a cohort sampled during active COVID-19. Each CDR3 is given with its conserved first and last residue. The order of the fields is CDR3 DNA, CDR3 protein, J gene, clone size, D gene, V gene. D genes are given only for firm matches. The size field is filled for only some rows; it gives once, few, many or a size class.

TGTGCCAGCAGTCATAGCGGGGGGAGCTCCTACAATGAGCAGTTCTTC CASSHSGGSSYNEQFF TRBJ2-1 NA TRBD2 TRBV9
TGTGCCAGCAGCTTCAGGGCCGGGGAGCTGTTTTTT CASSFRAGELFF TRBJ2-2 NA NA TRBV5-4
TGTGCCAGCAGCTTAGCGGGGGGGCCTGATGAGCAGTTCTTC CASSLAGGPDEQFF TRBJ2-1 NA NA TRBV7-2
TGTGCCAGCTCACTACACGGGGAGCTGTTTTTT CASSLHGELFF TRBJ2-2 NA NA TRBV18
TGTGCCAGCAGCTTATGGCAGGGATACGAGCAGTACTTC CASSLWQGYEQYF TRBJ2-7 NA NA TRBV11-2
TGTGCCAGCTCACCCGTAGCAGATACGCAGTATTTT CASSPVADTQYF TRBJ2-3 NA NA TRBV18
TGTGCCAGCAGGTTTAGCACACGGGACGAGCAGTACTTC CASRFSTRDEQYF TRBJ2-7 few NA TRBV7-9
TGTGCCAGCAGCTTCCCGGGACTAGGGAGGGATACGCAGTATTTT CASSFPGLGRDTQYF TRBJ2-3 NA TRBD2 TRBV11-2
TGTGCCAGCAGCCGGGAAGGGACAGGTTCCTACGAGCAGTACTTC CASSREGTGSYEQYF TRBJ2-7 NA TRBD1 TRBV7-6
TGTGCCAGCAGCCTAGGAGGGACAGCGTACTCTGGAAACACCATATATTTT CASSLGGTAYSGNTIYF TRBJ1-3 NA TRBD1 TRBV9
TGCGCCAGCAGCTACTGGACTAGCGGTCCCTCAACGCAGTTCTTC CASSYWTSGPSTQFF TRBJ2-1 NA TRBD2 TRBV5-1
TGTGCCAGCAGTTACAACGCGGCCGCCCAAACCGGGGAGCTGTTTTTT CASSYNAAAQTGELFF TRBJ2-2 few NA TRBV6-5
TGTGCCTTCCGGGAGGGCTTGAACACTGAAGCTTTCTTT CAFREGLNTEAFF TRBJ1-1 NA NA TRBV18
TGTGCCAGCAGCCAGGGACAGTTGGCCCTCCACTTT CASSQGQLALHF TRBJ1-6 few TRBD1 TRBV3-1/TRBV3-2
TGTGCCCGAGACAGGGGGGGCCTGAACACTGAAGCTTTCTTT CARDRGGLNTEAFF TRBJ1-1 NA TRBD1 TRBV30
TGTGCCAGCAGCTTAGGGAGGACTAGCGGGGATGAGCAGTTCTTC CASSLGRTSGDEQFF TRBJ2-1 NA TRBD2 TRBV7-9
TGTGCCAGCAGTGAAGTACTGGGCGAAGCTTTCTTT CASSEVLGEAFF TRBJ1-1 NA NA TRBV6-1
TGTGCCTGGAATACAGGGTACAATCAGCCCCAGCATTTT CAWNTGYNQPQHF TRBJ1-5 NA NA TRBV30
TGTGCCAGCAGCTTATCGGGAGGGAGGGACTATGGCTACACCTTC CASSLSGGRDYGYTF TRBJ1-2 NA NA TRBV7-9
TGTGCCAGCAGGGGACAGGGGACCTATGGCTACACCTTC CASRGQGTYGYTF TRBJ1-2 NA TRBD1 TRBV12-3/TRBV12-4
TGTGCCAGCAGCTATACTAGTGATGAGCAGTTCTTC CASSYTSDEQFF TRBJ2-1 NA NA TRBV2
TGCGCCAGCAGGTCTGGTCTAGCGGGGGGTGAGCAGTACTTC CASRSGLAGGEQYF TRBJ2-7 NA TRBD2 TRBV4-1
TGTGCCAGCAGCCCGGGGGTGCCTAGCGGTTCCTACGAGCAGTACTTC CASSPGVPSGSYEQYF TRBJ2-7 NA TRBD2 TRBV7-2
TGTGCCAGCTCACCAGTATCGGGGACAGGGGAGAACTATGGCTACACCTTC CASSPVSGTGENYGYTF TRBJ1-2 NA TRBD1 TRBV18
TGTGCCAGCAGCTTTCCGACAGGGGGCCGGAACACTGAAGCTTTCTTT CASSFPTGGRNTEAFF TRBJ1-1 NA TRBD1 TRBV5-4
TGTGCCATCACCTCCGGGTCTAGCGGGGGCTACGAGCAGTACTTC CAITSGSSGGYEQYF TRBJ2-7 NA TRBD2 TRBV10-3
TGTGCCAGCAGCTTGGTCGGCCCAGGGGGCGAACTCGAAAAACTGTTTTTT CASSLVGPGGELEKLFF TRBJ1-4 NA TRBD1 TRBV5-8
TGTGCCAGCAGCCCCCCGTCCAGGGGGCCCTACGAGCAGTACTTC CASSPPSRGPYEQYF TRBJ2-7 NA TRBD1 TRBV7-2
TGTGCCACCAGCACGGGATATCAAGAGACCCAGTACTTC CATSTGYQETQYF TRBJ2-5 NA NA TRBV15
TGTGCCAGCAGCCAAGATGGAACAGGGGCCACTAATGAGCAGTTCTTC CASSQDGTGATNEQFF TRBJ2-1 few TRBD1 TRBV14
TGTGCCAGCAGCCCTACCCGGGGGACAGGGCCCTACGAGCAGTACTTC CASSPTRGTGPYEQYF TRBJ2-7 NA TRBD1 TRBV3-1/TRBV3-2
TGTGCCAGCACGGCGGGGGGGCCGGATGAGCAGTTCTTC CASTAGGPDEQFF TRBJ2-1 NA TRBD2 TRBV13
TGTGCCAGCAGTGAAGCTCCTTTTCATGAAAAACTGTTTTTT CASSEAPFHEKLFF TRBJ1-4 medium-sized NA TRBV6-1
TGCAGCGTGGGTTTGTTGGGGCTAATCCTTACCTACGAGCAGTACTTC CSVGLLGLILTYEQYF TRBJ2-7 NA NA TRBV29-1
TGTGCCAGCTCACCAAGGGTCTTTACAGGCTCCGGCTACACCTTC CASSPRVFTGSGYTF TRBJ1-2 NA NA TRBV18
TGTGCCAGCAGCTTGGGGAAAGGGGCGGTCTACGAGCAGTACTTC CASSLGKGAVYEQYF TRBJ2-7 NA NA TRBV5-5